This T cell receptor (beta chain) was documented in a study of tumor-infiltrating lymphocytes in primary liver carcinoma. General study findings and limits: Compared with tumor region pairs, tumor-adjacent and tumor-blood pairs overlapped less. Only about 7.5-24% of top clones showed up in all five tumor regions.

Both RNA and DNA were isolated together from about 19-30 mg of bulk tissue that had not been sorted. A constant-region primer primed TCR beta cDNA synthesis from 500 ng of total RNA. Libraries covering TCR beta were generated through three nested multiplex PCR rounds (using a slightly modified ARM-PCR). A C-beta reverse primer and TRBV1-TRBV30 forward primers served in each of the first two PCR rounds, at around 10 cycles apiece. TCRdb redid the calling of the multiplex PCR reads with MiXCR, one entry per CDR3 protein. The profile shows about 120,000 distinct CDR3 sequences, 50% to 70% of them singletons. Ten or more counts support this clonotype. Its antigen is not known. CDR3 size: 13 residues. Looked up from germline, CDR1 is MNHNS and CDR2 is SASEGT. V shed 0 bases and J shed 9 bases, with 9 bases lying between them.

The sequencing sample was made of liver tumor tissue from sampling region 1. Described subset: tumor region T1, superior pole. The TCR comes from a woman between 55 and 75 years old with primary liver carcinoma and hepatitis B virus infection. V gene TRBV6-1 combines with J gene TRBJ2-1; D remains ambiguous. The CDR3 sequence: CASSEAGIGEQFF. CDR3 DNA sequence: TGTGCCAGCAGTGAAGCAGGGATCGGTGAGCAGTTCTTC.